A selection of T cell receptor beta chains follows, all from one sample in a study of technical replicates of blood from several donors. TCRdb's table, derived via immunoSEQ multiplex PCR, lists solely in-frame clones and lacks some. This table has 65,000 to 95,000 clones, just over 85% appearing once. The sequenced sample was PBMCs. All receptors derive from a human donor in good health. Some clones in this sample may be carry-over from other donors' samples. Both conserved end residues are part of each CDR3. Each record gives: V gene, CDR3 protein.

v_gene: TRBV2; CDR3aa: CASSVGTSGGEQYF
v_gene: TRBV10-3; CDR3aa: CAISELSGRAAYNEQFF
v_gene: TRBV5-6; CDR3aa: CASSKPFGTAPNEQFF
v_gene: TRBV5-4; CDR3aa: CASSLGGGTYEQYF
v_gene: TRBV2; CDR3aa: CASRRAGGSRAGELFF
v_gene: TRBV11-2; CDR3aa: CASSLGGGRDPSYNEQFF
v_gene: TRBV4-3; CDR3aa: CASSQEWTVGRYEQYF
v_gene: TRBV5-5; CDR3aa: CASSLEGGATGELFF
v_gene: TRBV4-1; CDR3aa: CASSQDFKNEQYF
v_gene: TRBV4-2; CDR3aa: CASSQEWGGSYGYTF
v_gene: TRBV15; CDR3aa: CATSRGSSGGVDTQYF
v_gene: TRBV4-1; CDR3aa: CASSQGLGTLQETQYF
v_gene: TRBV7-2; CDR3aa: CASSPSGGVYPRTEAFF
v_gene: TRBV19; CDR3aa: CASREQGGRRSQPQHF
v_gene: TRBV7-9; CDR3aa: CALPGNTGELFF
v_gene: TRBV19; CDR3aa: CASSRDRAYEQYF
v_gene: TRBV27; CDR3aa: CASSTPYASSGLEVGDTQYF